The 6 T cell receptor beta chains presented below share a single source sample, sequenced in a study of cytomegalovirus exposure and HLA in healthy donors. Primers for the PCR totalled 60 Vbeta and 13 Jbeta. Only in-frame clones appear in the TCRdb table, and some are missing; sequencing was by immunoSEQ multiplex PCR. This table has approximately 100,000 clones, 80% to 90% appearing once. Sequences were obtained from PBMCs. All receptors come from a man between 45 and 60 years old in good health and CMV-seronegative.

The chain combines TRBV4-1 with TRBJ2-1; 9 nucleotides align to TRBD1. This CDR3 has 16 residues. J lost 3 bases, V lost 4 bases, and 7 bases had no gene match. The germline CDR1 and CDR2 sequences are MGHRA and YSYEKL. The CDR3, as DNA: TGCGCCAGCAGCCCAGAGGACAGGGGTCTCTACAATGAGCAGTTCTTC. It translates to CASSPEDRGLYNEQFF.

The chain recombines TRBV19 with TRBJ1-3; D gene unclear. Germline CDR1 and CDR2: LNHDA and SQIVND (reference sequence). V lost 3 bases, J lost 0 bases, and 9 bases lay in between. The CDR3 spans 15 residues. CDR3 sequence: CASSITGSSGNTIYF. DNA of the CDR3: TGTGCCAGTAGTATTACGGGATCCTCTGGAAACACCATATATTTT.

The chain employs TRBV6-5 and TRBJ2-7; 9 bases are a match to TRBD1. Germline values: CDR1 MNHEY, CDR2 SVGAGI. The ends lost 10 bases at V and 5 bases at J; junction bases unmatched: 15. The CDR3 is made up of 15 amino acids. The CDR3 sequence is CATQERGTGNNEQYF. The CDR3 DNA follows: TGTGCCACTCAGGAAAGAGGGACAGGGAATAACGAGCAGTACTTC.

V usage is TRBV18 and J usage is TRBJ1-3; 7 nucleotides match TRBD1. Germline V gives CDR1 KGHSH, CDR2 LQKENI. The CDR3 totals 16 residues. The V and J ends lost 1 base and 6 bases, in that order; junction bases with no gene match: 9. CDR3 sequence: CASSPLKGGLLNTIYF. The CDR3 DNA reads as TGTGCCAGCTCACCACTTAAAGGGGGCCTTCTAAACACCATATATTTT. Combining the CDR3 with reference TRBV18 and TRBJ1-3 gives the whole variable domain NAGVMQNPRHLVRRRGQEARLRCSPMKGHSHVYWYRQLPEEGLKFMVYLQKENIIDESGMPKERFSAEFPKEGPSILRIQQVVRGDSAAYFCASSPLKGGLLNTIYFGEGSWLTVV.

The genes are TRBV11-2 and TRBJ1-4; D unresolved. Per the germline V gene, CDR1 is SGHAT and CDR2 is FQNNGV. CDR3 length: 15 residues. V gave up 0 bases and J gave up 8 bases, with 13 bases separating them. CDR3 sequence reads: CASSLDPSGWEKLFF. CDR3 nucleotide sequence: TGTGCCAGCAGCTTAGATCCGAGCGGATGGGAAAAACTGTTTTTT. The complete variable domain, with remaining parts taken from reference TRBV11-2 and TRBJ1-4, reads EAGVAQSPRYKIIEKRQSVAFWCNPISGHATLYWYQQILGQGPKLLIQFQNNGVVDDSQLPKDRFSAERLKGVDSTLKIQPAKLEDSAVYLCASSLDPSGWEKLFFGSGTQLSVL.

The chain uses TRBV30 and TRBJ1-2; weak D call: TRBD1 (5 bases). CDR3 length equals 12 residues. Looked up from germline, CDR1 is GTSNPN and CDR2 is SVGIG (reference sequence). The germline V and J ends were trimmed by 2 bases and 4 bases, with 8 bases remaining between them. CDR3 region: CAWSWGLYGYTF. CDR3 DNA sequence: TGTGCCTGGAGTTGGGGCCTCTATGGCTACACCTTC. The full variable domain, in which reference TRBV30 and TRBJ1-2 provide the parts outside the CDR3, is SQTIHQWPATLVQPVGSPLSLECTVEGTSNPNLYWYRQAAGRGLQLLFYSVGIGQISSEVPQNLSASRPQDRQFILSSKKLLLSDSGFYLCAWSWGLYGYTFGSGTRLTVV.